This T cell receptor beta chain was profiled in a study of blood T cell repertoires in COVID-19. Overall study: The United States, Italy and Spain were the sources of the acute and convalescent COVID-19 samples.

As handled by the study authors: Researchers report that nucleated cell counts were estimated from reference gene primer amplification. The data were produced by immunoSEQ multiplex PCR, yet TCRdb's version contains in-frame clones alone and is incomplete. Clonal size and the V and J genes are those of that table, whereas D and trimming came from the DNA. The table shows about 70,000 clones, with 90% occurring only once. The J segment lost 6 bases and the V segment lost 5 bases, leaving 4 bases of the junction unmatched. Germline V gene lookup returns CDR1 SGHVS and CDR2 FNYEAQ. The CDR3 covers 13 residues.

The TCR originated in a man aged 50 to 59 with acute or convalescent COVID-19. The chain carries TRBV7-6 and TRBJ1-2; TRBD1 agrees at 9 bases. Sequences were obtained from peripheral blood. In nucleotides, the CDR3 is TGTGCCAGCAGCCCGGGACAGGGTGATGGCTACACCTTC. It yields the protein CASSPGQGDGYTF.